The next 9 T cell receptor beta chains were all read from a single sample in a study of early T cells in non-severe SARS-CoV-2 infection. From the 5' RACE reads, TCRdb called clonotypes with MiXCR, one entry per CDR3 protein. The sample holds about 44,000 distinct CDR3 sequences, under 7.5% seen once. The sample was whole blood, taken at baseline. The receptors were gathered from an adult who was a healthcare worker with PCR-confirmed SARS-CoV-2 infection or an uninfected control (not recorded which).

This clonotype was detected ten times or more. This CDR3 fails to terminate in the conserved phenylalanine or tryptophan, so it likely reflects a read error. No DNA is shown, since the ends of the CDR3 on it are uncertain; the CDR3 is the one TCRdb lists. The CDR3 loop reads CARNGGPGLL. The chain is built from TRBV3-2 and TRBJ2-7; TRBD2, the table's D call, was not compared with the DNA. TRBV3-2 is a known pseudogene. The CDR3 contains 10 residues when both ends are counted.

This chain connects TRBV4-2 to TRBJ2-1, with a tentative D call TRBD2 (5 bases). Per germline, CDR1 LGHNA and CDR2 YNFKEQ. V was clipped by 1 base and J by 0 bases, with 16 bases between them. This CDR3 spans 18 amino acids. CDR3 sequence reads: CASSQVGASTRSYNEQFF. CDR3 coding DNA: TGTGCCAGCAGCCAAGTCGGTGCTAGCACCCGCTCCTACAATGAGCAGTTCTTC.

This clonotype was found a few times. This clone may be a read error of a much larger clone one base away. This chain joins TRBV27 and TRBJ2-5; D possibly corresponds to TRBD2 (5 bases). The CDR3 loop spans 11 amino acids. The V end lost 4 bases, the J end lost 7 bases, and 7 bases lay between the germline ends. Germline V CDR1 and CDR2: MNHEY, SMNVEV (reference sequence). CDR3 sequence reads: CASSYGVTQYF. CDR3 nucleotides: TGTGCCAGCAGTTACGGGGTGACCCAGTACTTC.

This clonotype was detected only a few times. The chain employs TRBV6-2 or TRBV6-3 and TRBJ2-2; D ambiguous. The germline V gene has CDR1 MNHEY and CDR2 SVGEGT. The CDR3 consists of 16 residues. Trimming stripped 7 bases from V and 7 bases from J, with 22 bases between. The CDR3 spells CASTTRVGKLGGELFF. The CDR3 region has the DNA TGTGCCAGCACCACCCGAGTAGGGAAGCTCGGCGGGGAGCTGTTTTTT.

This rearrangement joins TRBV5-1 to TRBJ2-2; tentatively, D is TRBD1 or TRBD2 (5 bases each). Trimming stripped 4 bases from V and 7 bases from J, with 14 bases between. The CDR3 is 14 amino acids. Per germline, CDR1 SGHRS and CDR2 YFSETQ. For the CDR3, the DNA is TGCGCCAGCAGCCTGAGGACTGGGGGCGGGGAGCTGTTTTTT. It yields the protein CASSLRTGGGELFF.

The V gene is TRBV4-3, the J gene TRBJ1-4; D is possibly TRBD1 (5 bases). V was trimmed by 4 bases and J by 7 bases, leaving 19 bases between them. Germline V gene data show CDR1 as LGHNA and CDR2 as YSLEER. The CDR3 has 16 residues. This chain's CDR3 is CASSPGGRGGSEKLFF. Written as DNA, the CDR3 is TGCGCCAGCAGCCCGGGGGGAAGGGGTGGGAGTGAAAAACTGTTTTTT.

This clonotype was observed a handful of times. V gene TRBV2 combines with J gene TRBJ1-5; D is perhaps TRBD1 (6 bases). This CDR3 contains 15 residues. Per the germline V gene, CDR1 is SNHLY and CDR2 is FYNNEI. Trimming removed 6 bases at V and 2 bases at J, with 14 bases between. The CDR3 region has the DNA TGTGCCAGCAGCTTTGACAGGCGGGGCAATCAGCCCCAGCATTTT. Translation gives CASSFDRRGNQPQHF. The variable domain in full, completed from reference TRBV2 and TRBJ1-5, reads EPEVTQTPSHQVTQMGQEVILRCVPISNHLYFYWYRQILGQKVEFLVSFYNNEISEKSEIFDDQFSVERPDGSNFTLKIRSTKLEDSAMYFCASSFDRRGNQPQHFGDGTRLSIL.

A few counts support this clonotype. This chain joins TRBV6-5 and TRBJ1-2; D not certain. CDR1 is MNHEY and CDR2 is SVGAGI in the germline V gene. V dropped 0 bases and J dropped 4 bases, with 3 bases sitting between them. CDR3 length: 12 amino acids. This CDR3 reads CASSYSGYGYTF. The CDR3 nucleotides are TGTGCCAGCAGTTACTCCGGCTATGGCTACACCTTC.

In its sample, this clonotype was seen many times. The chain recombines TRBV9 with TRBJ1-1, with a possible D match to TRBD1 (5 bases). Germline CDR1 SGDLS, CDR2 YYNGEE. This CDR3 comprises 13 residues. V lost 0 bases and J 4 bases, leaving 7 bases between the germline ends. DNA of the CDR3: TGTGCCAGCAGCGTAGTAGGGGCCACTGAAGCTTTCTTT. Protein product: CASSVVGATEAFF.